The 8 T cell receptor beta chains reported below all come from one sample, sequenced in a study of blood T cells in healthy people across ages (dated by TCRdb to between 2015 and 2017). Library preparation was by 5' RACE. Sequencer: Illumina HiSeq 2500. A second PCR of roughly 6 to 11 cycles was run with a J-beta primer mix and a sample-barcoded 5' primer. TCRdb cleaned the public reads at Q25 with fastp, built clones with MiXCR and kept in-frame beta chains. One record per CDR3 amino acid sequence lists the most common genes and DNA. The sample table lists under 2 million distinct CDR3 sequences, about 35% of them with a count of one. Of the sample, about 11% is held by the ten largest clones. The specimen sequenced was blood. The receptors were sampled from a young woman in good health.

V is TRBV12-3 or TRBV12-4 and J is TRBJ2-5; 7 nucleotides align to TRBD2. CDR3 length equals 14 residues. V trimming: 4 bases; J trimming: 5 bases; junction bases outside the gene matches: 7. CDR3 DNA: TGTGCCAGCAGTTGCCAAGCGGGGAGTGAGACCCAGTACTTC. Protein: CASSCQAGSETQYF.

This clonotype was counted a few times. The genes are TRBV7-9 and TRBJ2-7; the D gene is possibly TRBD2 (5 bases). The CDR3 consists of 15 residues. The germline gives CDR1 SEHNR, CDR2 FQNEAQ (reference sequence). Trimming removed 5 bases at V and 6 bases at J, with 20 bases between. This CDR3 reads CASSPTLAGRPEQYF. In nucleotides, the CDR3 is TGTGCCAGCAGCCCGACCCTAGCAGGACGACCCGAGCAGTACTTC.

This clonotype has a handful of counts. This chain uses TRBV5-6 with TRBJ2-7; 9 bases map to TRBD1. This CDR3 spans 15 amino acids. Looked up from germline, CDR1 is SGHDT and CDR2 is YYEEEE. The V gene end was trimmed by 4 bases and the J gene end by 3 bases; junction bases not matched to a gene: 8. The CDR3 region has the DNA TGTGCCAGCAGCCGTCCGACAGGGGGGTACTACGAGCAGTACTTC. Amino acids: CASSRPTGGYYEQYF. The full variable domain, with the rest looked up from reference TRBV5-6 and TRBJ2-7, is DAGVTQSPTHLIKTRGQQVTLRCSPKSGHDTVSWYQQALGQGPQFIFQYYEEEERQRGNFPDRFSGHQFPNYSSELNVNALLLGDSALYLCASSRPTGGYYEQYFGPGTRLTVT.

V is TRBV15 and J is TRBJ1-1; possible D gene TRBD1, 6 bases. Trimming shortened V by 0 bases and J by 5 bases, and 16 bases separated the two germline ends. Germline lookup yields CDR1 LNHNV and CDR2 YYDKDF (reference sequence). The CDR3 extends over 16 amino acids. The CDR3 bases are TGTGCCACCAGCAGAGATCTTGGGGGCGAGAGGACTGAAGCTTTCTTT. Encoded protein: CATSRDLGGERTEAFF.

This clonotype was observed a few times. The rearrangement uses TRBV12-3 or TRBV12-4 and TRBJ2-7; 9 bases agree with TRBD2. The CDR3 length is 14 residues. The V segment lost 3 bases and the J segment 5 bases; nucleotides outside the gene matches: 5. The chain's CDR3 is CASSLTSGLNEQYF. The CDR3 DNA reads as TGTGCCAGCAGTTTGACTAGCGGCCTAAACGAGCAGTACTTC.

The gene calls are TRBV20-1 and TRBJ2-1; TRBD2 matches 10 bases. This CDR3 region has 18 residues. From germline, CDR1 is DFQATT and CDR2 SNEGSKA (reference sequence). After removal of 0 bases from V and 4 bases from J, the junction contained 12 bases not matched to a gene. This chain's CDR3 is CSARDQGAGGGLYNEQFF. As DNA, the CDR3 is TGCAGTGCTAGAGATCAGGGAGCGGGAGGGGGCCTTTACAATGAGCAGTTCTTC.

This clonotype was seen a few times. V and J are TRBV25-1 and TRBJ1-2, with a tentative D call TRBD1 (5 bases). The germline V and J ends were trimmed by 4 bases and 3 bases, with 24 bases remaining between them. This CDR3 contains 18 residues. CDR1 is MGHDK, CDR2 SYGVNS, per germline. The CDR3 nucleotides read TGTGCCAGCAGTGGCCTAGACCGGGACGCTCCGTCCCACTATGGCTACACCTTC. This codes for CASSGLDRDAPSHYGYTF.

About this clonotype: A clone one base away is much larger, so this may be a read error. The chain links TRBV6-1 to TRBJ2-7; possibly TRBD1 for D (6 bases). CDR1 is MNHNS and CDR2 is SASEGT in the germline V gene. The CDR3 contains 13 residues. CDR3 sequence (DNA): TGTGCCAGCAGTGCCTCAGGGGTCTACGAGCGGTACTTC. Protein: CASSASGVYERYF.